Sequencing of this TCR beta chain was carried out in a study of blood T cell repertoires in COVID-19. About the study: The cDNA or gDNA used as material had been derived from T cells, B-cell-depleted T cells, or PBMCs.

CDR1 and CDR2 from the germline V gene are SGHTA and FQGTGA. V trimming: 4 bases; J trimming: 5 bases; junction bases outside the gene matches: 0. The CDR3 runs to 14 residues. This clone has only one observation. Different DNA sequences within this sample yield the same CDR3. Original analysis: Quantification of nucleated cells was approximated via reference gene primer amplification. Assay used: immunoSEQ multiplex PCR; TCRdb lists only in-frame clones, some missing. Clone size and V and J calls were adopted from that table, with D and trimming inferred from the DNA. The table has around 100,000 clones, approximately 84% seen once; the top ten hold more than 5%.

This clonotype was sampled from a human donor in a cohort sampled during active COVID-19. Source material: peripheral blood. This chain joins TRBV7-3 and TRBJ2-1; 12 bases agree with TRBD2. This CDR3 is CASSWTSGDNEQFF. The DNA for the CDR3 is TGTGCCAGCAGCTGGACTAGCGGGGACAATGAGCAGTTCTTC.